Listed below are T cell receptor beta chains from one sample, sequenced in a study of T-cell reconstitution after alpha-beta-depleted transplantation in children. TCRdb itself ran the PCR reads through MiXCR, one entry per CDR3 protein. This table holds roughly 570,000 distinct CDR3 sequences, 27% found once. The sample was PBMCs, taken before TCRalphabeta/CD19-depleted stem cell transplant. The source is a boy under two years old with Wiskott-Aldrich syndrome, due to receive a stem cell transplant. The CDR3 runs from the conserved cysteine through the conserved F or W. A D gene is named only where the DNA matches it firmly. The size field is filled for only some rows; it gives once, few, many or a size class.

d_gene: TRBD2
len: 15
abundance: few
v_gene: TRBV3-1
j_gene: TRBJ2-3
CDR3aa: CASSQVGRAGDTQYF
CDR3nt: TGTGCCAGCAGCCAAGTCGGGAGGGCCGGAGATACGCAGTATTTT

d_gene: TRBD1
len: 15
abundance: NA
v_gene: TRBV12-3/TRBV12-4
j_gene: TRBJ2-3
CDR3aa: CASTPWDRGTDTQYF
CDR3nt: TGTGCCAGCACCCCCTGGGACAGGGGGACAGATACGCAGTATTTT

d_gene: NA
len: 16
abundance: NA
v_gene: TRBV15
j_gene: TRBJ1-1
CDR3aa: CATSRDGRAGGTEAFF
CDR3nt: TGTGCCACCAGCAGAGATGGCCGAGCGGGGGGCACTGAAGCTTTCTTT

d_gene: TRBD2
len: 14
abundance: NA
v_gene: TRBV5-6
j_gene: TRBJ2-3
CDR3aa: CASSRERGPDTQYF
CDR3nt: TGTGCCAGCAGCAGGGAGCGGGGACCCGATACGCAGTATTTT

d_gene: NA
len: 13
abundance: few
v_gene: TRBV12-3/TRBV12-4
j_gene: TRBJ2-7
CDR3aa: CASSLVPRYEQYF
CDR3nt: TGTGCCAGCAGTTTAGTCCCGCGCTACGAGCAGTACTTC

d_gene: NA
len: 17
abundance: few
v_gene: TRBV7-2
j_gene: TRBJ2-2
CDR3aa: CASSWAFRVLGTGELFF
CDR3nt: TGTGCCAGCAGCTGGGCCTTTCGGGTATTGGGCACCGGGGAGCTGTTTTTT

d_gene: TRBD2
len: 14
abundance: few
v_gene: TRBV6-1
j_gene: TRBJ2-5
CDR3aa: CASRRLAGKETQYF
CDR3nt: TGTGCCAGCAGGCGATTAGCGGGGAAAGAGACCCAGTACTTC

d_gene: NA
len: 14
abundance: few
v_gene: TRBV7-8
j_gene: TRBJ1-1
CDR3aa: CASSLLSAVGLAFF
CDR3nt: TGTGCCAGCAGCTTACTTTCTGCCGTAGGGTTAGCTTTCTTT

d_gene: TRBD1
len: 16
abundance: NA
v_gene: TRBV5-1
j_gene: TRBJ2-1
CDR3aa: CASSLAGDSSYNEQFF
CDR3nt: TGCGCCAGCAGCTTGGCCGGGGACAGCTCCTACAATGAGCAGTTCTTC

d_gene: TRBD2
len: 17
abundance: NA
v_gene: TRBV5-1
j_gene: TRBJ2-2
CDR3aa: CASSLLAGGTNTGELFF
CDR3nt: TGCGCCAGCAGCTTGCTAGCGGGGGGCACGAACACCGGGGAGCTGTTTTTT

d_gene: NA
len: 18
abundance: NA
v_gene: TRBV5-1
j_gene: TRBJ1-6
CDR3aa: CASSPTTMEGVYNSPLHF
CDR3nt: TGCGCCAGCAGCCCAACGACCATGGAGGGGGTCTATAATTCACCCCTCCACTTT

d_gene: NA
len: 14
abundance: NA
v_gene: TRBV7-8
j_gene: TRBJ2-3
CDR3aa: CASSYGRTGDTQYF
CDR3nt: TGTGCCAGCAGCTACGGGAGAACGGGAGATACGCAGTATTTT

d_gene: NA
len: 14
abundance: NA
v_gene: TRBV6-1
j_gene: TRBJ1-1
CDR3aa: CASRGGGAGSEAFF
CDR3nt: TGTGCCAGCAGAGGGGGTGGCGCAGGGTCTGAAGCTTTCTTT

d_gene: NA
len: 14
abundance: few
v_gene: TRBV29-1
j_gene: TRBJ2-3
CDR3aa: CSVEEEGSTDTQYF
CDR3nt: TGCAGCGTTGAAGAAGAAGGTAGCACAGATACGCAGTATTTT

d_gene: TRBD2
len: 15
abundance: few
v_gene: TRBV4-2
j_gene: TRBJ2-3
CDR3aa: CASSQVAGVLDTQYF
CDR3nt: TGTGCCAGCAGCCAAGTAGCGGGAGTTCTAGATACGCAGTATTTT

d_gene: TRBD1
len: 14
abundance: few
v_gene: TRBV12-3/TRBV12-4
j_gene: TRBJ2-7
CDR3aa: CASSYDRATYEQYF
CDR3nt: TGTGCCAGCAGTTACGACAGGGCCACATACGAGCAGTACTTC

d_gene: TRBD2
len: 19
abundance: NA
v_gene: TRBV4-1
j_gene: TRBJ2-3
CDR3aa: CASSQDRTSGRASTDTQYF
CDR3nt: TGCGCCAGCAGCCAAGATCGGACTAGCGGGAGAGCTAGCACAGATACGCAGTATTTT

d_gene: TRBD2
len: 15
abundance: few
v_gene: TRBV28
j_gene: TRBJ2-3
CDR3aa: CASRRSGSGTDTQYF
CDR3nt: TGTGCCAGCAGACGTAGCGGGAGTGGCACAGATACGCAGTATTTT

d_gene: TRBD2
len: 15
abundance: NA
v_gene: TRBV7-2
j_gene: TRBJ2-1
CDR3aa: CASARAGVSYNEQFF
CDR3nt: TGTGCCAGCGCACGAGCGGGGGTCTCCTACAATGAGCAGTTCTTC

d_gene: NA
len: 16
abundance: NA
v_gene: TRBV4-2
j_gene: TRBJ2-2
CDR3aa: CASSQDGLSNTGELFF
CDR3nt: TGTGCCAGCAGCCAAGATGGGCTGTCAAACACCGGGGAGCTGTTTTTT

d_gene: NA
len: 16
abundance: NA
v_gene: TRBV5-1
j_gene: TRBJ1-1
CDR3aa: CASSLVRGTMNTEAFF
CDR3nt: TGCGCCAGCAGCTTGGTTCGGGGGACGATGAACACTGAAGCTTTCTTT

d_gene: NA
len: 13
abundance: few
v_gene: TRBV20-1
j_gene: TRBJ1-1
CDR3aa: CSARIQINTEAFF
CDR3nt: TGCAGTGCTAGAATCCAGATAAACACTGAAGCTTTCTTT

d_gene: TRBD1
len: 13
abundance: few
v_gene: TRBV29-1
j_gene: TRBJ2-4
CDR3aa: CSATTGGVNIQYF
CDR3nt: TGCAGCGCTACGACAGGGGGCGTAAACATTCAGTACTTC

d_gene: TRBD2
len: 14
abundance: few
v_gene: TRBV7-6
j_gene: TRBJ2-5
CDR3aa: CASSFSGGQETQYF
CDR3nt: TGTGCCAGCAGCTTTAGCGGGGGACAAGAGACCCAGTACTTC

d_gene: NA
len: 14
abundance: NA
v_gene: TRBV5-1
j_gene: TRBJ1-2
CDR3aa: CASSQTQWDYGYTF
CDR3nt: TGCGCCAGCAGCCAGACACAGTGGGACTATGGCTACACCTTC

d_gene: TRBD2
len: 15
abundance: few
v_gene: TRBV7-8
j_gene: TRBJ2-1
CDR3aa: CASSLVSGRNGEQFF
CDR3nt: TGTGCCAGCAGCTTAGTTAGCGGGAGAAATGGTGAGCAGTTCTTC

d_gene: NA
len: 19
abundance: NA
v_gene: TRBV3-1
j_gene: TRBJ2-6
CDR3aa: CASCLREQGFGSGANVLTF
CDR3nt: TGTGCCAGCTGTTTACGGGAACAAGGATTCGGCTCTGGGGCCAACGTCCTGACTTTC

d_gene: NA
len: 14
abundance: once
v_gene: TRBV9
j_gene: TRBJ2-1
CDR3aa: CASSPGLNNNEQFF
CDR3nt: TGTGCCAGCAGCCCCGGACTGAACAACAATGAGCAGTTCTTC

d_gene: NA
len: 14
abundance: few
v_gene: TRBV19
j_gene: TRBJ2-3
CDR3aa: CASSTPAGTDTQYF
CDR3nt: TGTGCCAGTAGTACGCCTGCGGGCACAGATACGCAGTATTTT